The rows below give T cell receptor beta chains drawn from one sample of a study of T cell repertoires in aging, cancer and after chemotherapy. From the multiplex PCR reads, TCRdb called clonotypes with MiXCR, one entry per CDR3 protein. The profile covers 1,500 or so distinct CDR3 sequences, with around 38% appearing a single time and 30% to 45% taken by the ten largest. Sequencing was performed on blood. Receptors were obtained from a human donor with a solid tumor. The CDR3 runs from the conserved cysteine through the conserved F or W. The order of the fields is V gene, J gene, clone size, D gene, CDR3 DNA, CDR3 protein. The D gene is left open where the match is weak. Size values are once, few and many counts, or a class for expanded clones, and some rows have none.

TRBV7-6	TRBJ2-7	NA	NA	TGTGCCAGCAGCCCGACGTCTGGGGTCTACGAGCAGTACTTC	CASSPTSGVYEQYF
TRBV6-5	TRBJ1-5	few	TRBD1	TGTGCCACGCAAGAGAACAGGGGGCGACCCCAGCATTTT	CATQENRGRPQHF
TRBV6-5	TRBJ1-1	NA	NA	TGTGCCAGCAGTCTAGACGGGAACATGAACACTGAAGCTTTCTTT	CASSLDGNMNTEAFF
TRBV10-3	TRBJ2-1	few	TRBD1	TGTGCCATCCGGGACAGCGGTACTTACAATGAGCAGTTCTTC	CAIRDSGTYNEQFF
TRBV20-1	TRBJ2-3	NA	NA	TGCAGTGCTAGAGATCCGTTTAGGTCGACAGATACGCAGTATTTT	CSARDPFRSTDTQYF
TRBV12-3/TRBV12-4	TRBJ1-1	NA	NA	TGTGCCAGCAGCCCCTCGGCAGGGGTGAACACTGAAGCTTTCTTT	CASSPSAGVNTEAFF
TRBV6-1	TRBJ2-2	few	NA	TGTGCCAGCAGTGTATTACAGGGCTCCGGGGAGCTGTTTTTT	CASSVLQGSGELFF
TRBV4-2	TRBJ2-5	few	NA	TGTGCCAGCAGCCAAGAACGGAGAGAGACCCAGTACTTC	CASSQERRETQYF
TRBV12-5	TRBJ1-6	once	TRBD1	TGTGCTAGTGGTCTGACAGGGGGTTCGGGCCTCCACTTT	CASGLTGGSGLHF
TRBV27	TRBJ2-1	NA	NA	TGTGCCAGCATCCCTTGGGTGGGAATCTACAATGAGCAGTTCTTC	CASIPWVGIYNEQFF
TRBV5-1	TRBJ2-3	NA	NA	TGCGCCAGCAACCCGAGAGGCATCACAGATACGCAGTATTTT	CASNPRGITDTQYF
TRBV7-6	TRBJ1-1	few	NA	TGTGCCAGCAGCCGGGGAGAACAACTGAACACTGAAGCTTTCTTT	CASSRGEQLNTEAFF
TRBV27	TRBJ2-2	few	NA	TGTGCCAGCAGGGGGGGGGGCGGCGGTACCGGGGAGCTGTTTTTT	CASRGGGGGTGELFF
TRBV30	TRBJ2-5	NA	NA	TGTGCCTGGTCTCCCGGAGCCGGGGGAGAGACCCAGTACTTC	CAWSPGAGGETQYF
TRBV7-2	TRBJ2-7	NA	NA	TGTGCCAGCAGACCTAGGGGAGGTAACGGCAACAATGAGCAGTACTTC	CASRPRGGNGNNEQYF
TRBV27	TRBJ1-2	few	NA	TGTGCCAGCAGTTCCCTGAAAGACTATGGCTACACCTTC	CASSSLKDYGYTF
TRBV20-1	TRBJ1-2	few	NA	TGCAGTGCTAGAGGAGGGGGTAGTAGACATGGCTACACCTTC	CSARGGGSRHGYTF
TRBV6-2/TRBV6-3	TRBJ1-1	NA	NA	TGTGCCAGCAGGCCCCCCGTCACTGAAGCTTTCTTT	CASRPPVTEAFF
TRBV6-5	TRBJ2-7	NA	NA	TGTGCCAGCAGTGGCCCGGGGGAGCAGTACTTC	CASSGPGEQYF
TRBV4-2	TRBJ2-1	NA	TRBD2	TGTGCCAGCAGCCAAGAAGGGGCTAGCGGGGCGTCCTACAATGAGCAGTTCTTC	CASSQEGASGASYNEQFF
TRBV7-9	TRBJ2-3	large	TRBD2	TGTGCCAGCAGCTTAGGACTAGCGGATAGCACAGATACGCAGTATTTT	CASSLGLADSTDTQYF
TRBV29-1	TRBJ2-1	large	TRBD1	TGCAGCGTGCCCGGGACAGGGGATAATGAGCAGTTCTTC	CSVPGTGDNEQFF
TRBV7-9	TRBJ2-5	few	NA	TGTGCCAGCAGCTTGGAGCACGGGATCTCTCCAGTGACCCAGTACTTC	CASSLEHGISPVTQYF
TRBV12-3/TRBV12-4	TRBJ2-5	NA	TRBD1	TGTGCCAGCAGTACCTGGACAGGAGTGGCCGGGGCCCAGTACTTC	CASSTWTGVAGAQYF
TRBV7-9	TRBJ2-1	NA	NA	TGTGCCAGCAGCGAGCGGAGCTCCTACAATGAGCAGTTCTTC	CASSERSSYNEQFF
TRBV6-5	TRBJ2-2	NA	NA	TGTGCCAGCCGGCCAGGGAACACCGGGGAGCTGTTTTTT	CASRPGNTGELFF
TRBV6-5	TRBJ1-5	NA	NA	TGTGCCAGCAGTTACTCTAATGACCTCATCTTGGTAGCGACGGGTCAGCCCCAGCATTTT	CASSYSNDLILVATGQPQHF
TRBV10-3	TRBJ2-3	NA	NA	TGTGCCATCAGTGGCGGCACCTACACAGATACGCAGTATTTT	CAISGGTYTDTQYF
TRBV11-2	TRBJ2-3	NA	TRBD2	TGTGCCAGCAGCTCGCGGGGGGGAGGCACAGATACGCAGTATTTT	CASSSRGGGTDTQYF
TRBV20-1	TRBJ2-2	NA	TRBD1	TGCAGTGCTAGAGAACCACAGGGGGGTCAGATCGGGGAGCTGTTTTTT	CSAREPQGGQIGELFF
TRBV7-9	TRBJ1-6	NA	NA	TGTGCCAGCAGCCCAACCGCCGTCAGTTCACCCCTCCACTTT	CASSPTAVSSPLHF
TRBV4-3	TRBJ2-2	NA	TRBD2	TGCGCCAGCAGCCGGGGACTAGCGGGAGGCACCGGGGAGCTGTTTTTT	CASSRGLAGGTGELFF
TRBV5-4	TRBJ1-2	NA	NA	TGTGCCAGCAGCTCCCAATCACAGGGATTCGCCTACACCTTC	CASSSQSQGFAYTF
TRBV11-2	TRBJ1-4	few	NA	TGTGCCAGCAGCCAAGTAGGTGAAAAACTGTTTTTT	CASSQVGEKLFF
TRBV7-9	TRBJ1-2	NA	NA	TGTGCCAGCAGCTTATTTCCAGAGTGGGACTATGGCTACACCTTC	CASSLFPEWDYGYTF
TRBV12-3/TRBV12-4	TRBJ1-3	NA	NA	TGTGCCAGCAGTTTGGCGATCTCTGGAAACACCATATATTTT	CASSLAISGNTIYF
TRBV7-2	TRBJ2-1	large	TRBD2	TGTGCCAGCAGCTTAGCACTAGCGGACTACAATGAGCAGTTCTTC	CASSLALADYNEQFF
TRBV30	TRBJ2-7	NA	NA	TGTGCCTGGAGTGTCCAGTACGAGCAGTACTTC	CAWSVQYEQYF
TRBV24-1	TRBJ2-1	few	NA	TGTGCCACCAGTGAGGGGCGGGGCCCTCGTCAGCAGTTCTTC	CATSEGRGPRQQFF
TRBV12-3/TRBV12-4	TRBJ1-2	NA	NA	TGTGCCAGCAGCTTAGGAACAGGGCCTAACTATGGCTACACCTTC	CASSLGTGPNYGYTF
TRBV4-1	TRBJ1-2	few	NA	TGCGCCAGCAGCCAAGATTTCGGGAACTATGGCTACACCTTC	CASSQDFGNYGYTF
TRBV19	TRBJ1-5	NA	NA	TGTGCCAGTAGTGCCGACCGGGACCTCAATCAGCCCCAGCATTTT	CASSADRDLNQPQHF
TRBV14	TRBJ2-3	once	NA	TGTGCCAGCAGCCAAGATGGTCTGACCACAGATACGCAGTATTTT	CASSQDGLTTDTQYF
TRBV7-2	TRBJ1-1	NA	TRBD1	TGTGCCAGCAGGCTCCCGGGACAGGGGGAACCGAACACTGAAGCTTTCTTT	CASRLPGQGEPNTEAFF
TRBV24-1	TRBJ2-3	few	TRBD1	TGTGCCACCAGTGTGCCCGGGACAGGCACAGATACGCAGTATTTT	CATSVPGTGTDTQYF
TRBV6-5	TRBJ1-5	NA	NA	TGTGCCAGCAGTTTATATGGACAAAGCAATCAGCCCCAGCATTTT	CASSLYGQSNQPQHF
TRBV10-2	TRBJ2-1	few	NA	TGCGCCAGCACCGCGGTTCCTAGGAATGAGCAGTTCTTC	CASTAVPRNEQFF
TRBV6-5	TRBJ1-6	NA	TRBD1	TGTGCCAGCAGTGCGGGACAGGGGGCCAGATCACCCCTCCACTTT	CASSAGQGARSPLHF
TRBV12-3/TRBV12-4	TRBJ2-1	few	TRBD2	TGTGCCAGCAGTTCCCGACTAGCTGGGTACAATGAGCAGTTCTTC	CASSSRLAGYNEQFF